This T cell receptor (beta chain) was retrieved from a study of circulating and synovial CD4+ cells in juvenile arthritis. This CDR3 spans 11 amino acids. The V end lost 5 bases, the J end lost 9 bases, and 10 bases lay between the germline ends. The germline V gene has CDR1 MDHEN and CDR2 SYDVKM. Comments on this clone: Its antigen is unidentified.

General study points: Bulk blood CD4 samples held at least an order of magnitude more or fewer genomes than CPL.

Data came from immunoSEQ multiplex PCR; TCRdb stores just in-frame clones and leaves some out. The sample lists more than 30,000 clones; roughly 93% were seen once. Sequenced samples came from active juvenile idiopathic arthritis patients. The TCR comes from a human donor with juvenile idiopathic arthritis. V usage is TRBV28 and J usage is TRBJ1-1; no reliable D call. The sample consisted of CD4+ T cells from blood. The CDR3 sequence: CASSTRRKAFF. The CDR3, as DNA: TGTGCCAGCAGTACTAGACGTAAAGCTTTCTTT.